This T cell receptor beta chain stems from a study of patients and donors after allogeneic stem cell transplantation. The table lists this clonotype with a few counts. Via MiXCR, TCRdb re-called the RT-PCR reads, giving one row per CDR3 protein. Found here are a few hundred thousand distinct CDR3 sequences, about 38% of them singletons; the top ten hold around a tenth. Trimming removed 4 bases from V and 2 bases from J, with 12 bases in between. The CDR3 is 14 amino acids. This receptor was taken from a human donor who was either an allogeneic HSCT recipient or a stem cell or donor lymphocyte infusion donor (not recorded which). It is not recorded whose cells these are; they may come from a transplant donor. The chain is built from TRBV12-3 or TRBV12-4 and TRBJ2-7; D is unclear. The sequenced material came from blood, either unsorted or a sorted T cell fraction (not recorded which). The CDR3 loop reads CASSSHDRPYEQYF. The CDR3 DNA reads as TGTGCCAGCAGTTCGCATGATCGCCCCTACGAGCAGTACTTC.